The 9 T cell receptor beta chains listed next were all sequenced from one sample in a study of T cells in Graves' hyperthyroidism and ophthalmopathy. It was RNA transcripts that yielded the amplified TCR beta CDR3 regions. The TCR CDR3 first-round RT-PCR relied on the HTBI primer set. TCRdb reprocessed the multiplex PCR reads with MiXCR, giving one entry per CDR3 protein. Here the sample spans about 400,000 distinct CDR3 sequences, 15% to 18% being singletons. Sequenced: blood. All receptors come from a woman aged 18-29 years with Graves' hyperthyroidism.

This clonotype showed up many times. CDR3 in amino acids: CASSLDLQFEQFF. As DNA, the CDR3 is TGTGCCAGCAGCTTAGATCTGCAGTTTGAGCAGTTCTTC. The V gene is TRBV11-2, the J gene TRBJ2-1; no clear D gene. Trimming left V 0 bases short and J 9 bases short, with 9 bases between. CDR3 length equals 13 residues. Germline assignment: CDR1 SGHAT and CDR2 FQNNGV.

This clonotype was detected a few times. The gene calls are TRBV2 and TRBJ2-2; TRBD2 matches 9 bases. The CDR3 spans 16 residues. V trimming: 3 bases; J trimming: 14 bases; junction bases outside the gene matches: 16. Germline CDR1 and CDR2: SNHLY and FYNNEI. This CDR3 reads CASSEFTSGLRSLLFF. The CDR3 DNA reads TGTGCCAGCAGTGAGTTTACTAGCGGGCTCCGGAGTCTTCTGTTTTTT.

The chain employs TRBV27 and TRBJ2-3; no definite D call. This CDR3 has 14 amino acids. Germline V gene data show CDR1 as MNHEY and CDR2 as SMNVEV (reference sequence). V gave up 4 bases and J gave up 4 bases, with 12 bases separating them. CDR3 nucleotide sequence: TGTGCCAGCAGTTCATTTGGTGTCGCAGATACGCAGTATTTT. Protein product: CASSSFGVADTQYF.

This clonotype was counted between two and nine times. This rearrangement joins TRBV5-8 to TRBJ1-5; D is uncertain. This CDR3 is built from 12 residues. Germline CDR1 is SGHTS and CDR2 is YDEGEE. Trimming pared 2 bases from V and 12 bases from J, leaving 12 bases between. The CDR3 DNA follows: TGTGCCAGCAGCTTTCTGATCCCGGTCCAGCATTTT. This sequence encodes CASSFLIPVQHF.

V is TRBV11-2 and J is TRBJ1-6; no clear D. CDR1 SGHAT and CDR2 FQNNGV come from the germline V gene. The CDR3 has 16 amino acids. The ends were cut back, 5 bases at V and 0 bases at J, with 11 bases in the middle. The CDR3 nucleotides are TGTGCCAGCAGCCCCCGCCCGAGCTCCTATAATTCACCCCTCCACTTT. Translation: CASSPRPSSYNSPLHF. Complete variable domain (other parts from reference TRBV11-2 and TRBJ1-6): EAGVAQSPRYKIIEKRQSVAFWCNPISGHATLYWYQQILGQGPKLLIQFQNNGVVDDSQLPKDRFSAERLKGVDSTLKIQPAKLEDSAVYLCASSPRPSSYNSPLHFGNGTRLTVT.

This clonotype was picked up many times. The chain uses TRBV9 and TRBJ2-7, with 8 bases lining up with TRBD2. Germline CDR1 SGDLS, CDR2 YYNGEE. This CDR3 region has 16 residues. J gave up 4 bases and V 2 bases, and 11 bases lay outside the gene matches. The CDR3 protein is CASSVDLVAGLYEQYF. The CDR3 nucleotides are TGTGCCAGCAGCGTTGATCTGGTAGCGGGATTGTACGAGCAGTACTTC.

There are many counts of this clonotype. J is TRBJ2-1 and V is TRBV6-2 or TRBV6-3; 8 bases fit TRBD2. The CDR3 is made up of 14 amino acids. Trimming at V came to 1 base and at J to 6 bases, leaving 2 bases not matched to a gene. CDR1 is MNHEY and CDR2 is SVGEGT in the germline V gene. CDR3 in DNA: TGTGCCAGCAGTTACTTCGGGGGGGCCAATGAGCAGTTCTTC. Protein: CASSYFGGANEQFF.

The DNA for the CDR3 is TGTGCCAGCAGCTTTGCGGGAGCGGGAGGCCGCGAGACCCAGTACTTC. This translates into CASSFAGAGGRETQYF. The chain joins TRBV28 to TRBJ2-5; 9 nucleotides align to TRBD2. Unmatched junction bases numbered 13, after V lost 6 bases and J lost 5 bases. The CDR3 length is 16 residues. Germline lookup yields CDR1 MDHEN and CDR2 SYDVKM.

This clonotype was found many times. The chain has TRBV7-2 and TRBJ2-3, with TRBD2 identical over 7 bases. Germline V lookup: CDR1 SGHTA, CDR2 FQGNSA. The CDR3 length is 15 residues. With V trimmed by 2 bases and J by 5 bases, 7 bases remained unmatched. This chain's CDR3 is CASSLIRGSGDTQYF. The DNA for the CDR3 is TGTGCCAGCAGCTTAATACGCGGGAGCGGAGATACGCAGTATTTT.